This T cell receptor (beta chain) is drawn from a study of blood T cell repertoires in COVID-19. The V gene lost 8 bases and the J gene lost 3 bases, with 11 bases spanning the gap. The germline V gene has CDR1 MDHEN and CDR2 SYDVKM. The CDR3 runs to 13 residues. Assay used: immunoSEQ multiplex PCR; TCRdb lists only in-frame clones, some missing. Altogether roughly 100,000 clones are present, roughly four fifths being singletons, with the ten largest covering about 16%. Source material: peripheral blood. The source of this sequence is a woman aged 80 or over with acute or convalescent COVID-19. The genes are TRBV28 and TRBJ2-1, with D possibly TRBD2 on 5 matching bases. The CDR3 nucleotides are TGTGCCAGCCGCCGGGATCACTACAATGAGCAGTTCTTC. It specifies CASRRDHYNEQFF.